Below, one TCR beta chain is given with its context. What it recognizes is unknown. Indicated time point: blood 2 weeks post-SBRT. Noted treatment: 15 Gy SBRT to primary tumor, nephrectomy 4 weeks later. The data were taken from a study of radiation and T cells in renal cell carcinoma. Study-level background: Nephrectomy followed 15 Gy stereotactic body radiation by 4 weeks.

The study's findings and limits: Top tumor clonotypes rose in blood 2 weeks post-radiation, then contracted.

Sequencing used immunoSEQ multiplex PCR; TCRdb keeps in-frame clones, though not all of them. The sample holds 120,000 or so clones; around 80% are singletons and the top ten take 5% to 6.5%. The germline CDR1 and CDR2 sequences are SGDLS and YYNGEE. V lost 0 bases, J lost 8 bases, and 17 bases lay in between. The CDR3 is made up of 15 amino acids. The chain has TRBV9 and TRBJ1-2; no reliable D call. This TCR was recovered from a man aged 50-59 years with renal cell carcinoma. This sample comprised blood, obtained from a patient whose treatment included radiotherapy and nephrectomy. CDR3 in DNA: TGTGCCAGCAGCGTAGCCGACACCTCAGGATACGGCTACACCTTC. This codes for CASSVADTSGYGYTF.